This is a list of T cell receptor beta chains from one sample in a study of vaccination and CD4 T cells after COVID-19. TCRdb independently ran MiXCR on the PCR reads; one entry per CDR3 protein. The sample holds fewer than 10,000 distinct CDR3 sequences; roughly 44% are singletons and the top ten take roughly 11%. Their specific antigens are unknown. The sequencing input was CD4+ T cells from blood, cultured in vitro. Source of these receptors: a human donor in good health. Each CDR3 is given with its conserved first and last residue. The D gene is left open where the match is weak. Clone size appears in some rows only: once, few, many, or a class for an expanded clone.

size: NA
D: NA
V: TRBV10-3
J: TRBJ1-1
DNA: TGTGCCATCAGTGACGGGGCGTTGGCTTTCTTT
CDR3: CAISDGALAFF

size: few
D: NA
V: TRBV19
J: TRBJ1-5
DNA: TGTGCCAGTAGCCCTCTCACAGGGAGGCTCAATCAGCCCCAGCATTTT
CDR3: CASSPLTGRLNQPQHF

size: medium-sized
D: NA
V: TRBV6-1
J: TRBJ1-2
DNA: TGTGCCAGCAGTGAAGGGCCGCAATATGGCTACACCTTC
CDR3: CASSEGPQYGYTF

size: NA
D: TRBD2
V: TRBV30
J: TRBJ2-5
DNA: TGTGCCTGGAGTGTATCGCGGACTAGCGGGGGAAAAGAGACCCAGTACTTC
CDR3: CAWSVSRTSGGKETQYF

size: NA
D: NA
V: TRBV10-3
J: TRBJ2-1
DNA: TGTGCCATCTGTAAGGACCCTACGAACAATGAGCAGTTCTTC
CDR3: CAICKDPTNNEQFF

size: NA
D: TRBD1
V: TRBV5-8
J: TRBJ1-1
DNA: TGTGCCAGCAGCCGGGACAGGGAGACTGAAGCTTTCTTT
CDR3: CASSRDRETEAFF

size: NA
D: NA
V: TRBV11-2
J: TRBJ1-1
DNA: TGTGCCAGCAGCTTAGTGCAATATGAAGCTTTCTTT
CDR3: CASSLVQYEAFF

size: few
D: NA
V: TRBV15
J: TRBJ2-1
DNA: TGTGCCATTACCGCCGAAAAGCCAGGGAGCTACAATGAGCAGTTCTTC
CDR3: CAITAEKPGSYNEQFF

size: NA
D: TRBD2
V: TRBV2
J: TRBJ2-3
DNA: TGTGCCAGCAGAAGACTAGCGGGAGGGAGTGATACGCAGTATTTT
CDR3: CASRRLAGGSDTQYF

size: NA
D: NA
V: TRBV6-1
J: TRBJ1-4
DNA: TGTGCCCCGAATGAAAAACTGTTTTTT
CDR3: CAPNEKLFF

size: few
D: NA
V: TRBV7-9
J: TRBJ1-5
DNA: TGTGCCAGCAGCCCCCAGGGTGTTACGGAGCCCCAGCATTTT
CDR3: CASSPQGVTEPQHF

size: NA
D: TRBD1
V: TRBV7-2
J: TRBJ1-5
DNA: TGTGCCAGCAGCCTTGAGGACAGGATCAATCAGCCCCAGCATTTT
CDR3: CASSLEDRINQPQHF

size: NA
D: NA
V: TRBV30
J: TRBJ2-2
DNA: TGTGCCTGGAGCGCGGATCCAGGGCCCGGGGAGCTGTTTTTT
CDR3: CAWSADPGPGELFF

size: NA
D: TRBD1
V: TRBV10-3
J: TRBJ1-2
DNA: TGTGCCATCACAGGGGGGCTTAACTATGGCTACACCTTC
CDR3: CAITGGLNYGYTF

size: large
D: NA
V: TRBV21-1
J: TRBJ2-2
DNA: TGTGCCAGCAGCAAAGAGGGGGTTAGCGGCCCCCCCCACACCGGGGAGCTGTTTTTT
CDR3: CASSKEGVSGPPHTGELFF

size: few
D: NA
V: TRBV7-9
J: TRBJ1-5
DNA: TGTGCCAGCAGCTTAGACGGGAATCAGCCCCAGCATTTT
CDR3: CASSLDGNQPQHF

size: NA
D: TRBD1
V: TRBV10-3
J: TRBJ1-2
DNA: TGTGCCATCTGGGGGGGGACAGGATATGGCTACACCTTC
CDR3: CAIWGGTGYGYTF

size: few
D: TRBD1
V: TRBV20-1
J: TRBJ2-7
DNA: TGCAGTGCTAGATCCGGGACAGGGGCCTACGAGCAGTACTTC
CDR3: CSARSGTGAYEQYF

size: few
D: TRBD2
V: TRBV6-2/TRBV6-3
J: TRBJ2-5
DNA: TGTGCCAGCAGTTTGGGGGGGAACCAAGAGACCCAGTACTTC
CDR3: CASSLGGNQETQYF

size: NA
D: TRBD2
V: TRBV7-9
J: TRBJ2-5
DNA: TGTGCCAGCAGCTTAGGACTAGCGGGGACCCTGGAGACCCAGTACTTC
CDR3: CASSLGLAGTLETQYF

size: few
D: NA
V: TRBV20-1
J: TRBJ1-2
DNA: TGCAGTGCTAGACAGGGAAGTTATGGCTACACCTTC
CDR3: CSARQGSYGYTF

size: few
D: NA
V: TRBV19
J: TRBJ1-5
DNA: TGTGCCAGTAGTATCCCCTCTACATGGGGCAATCAGCCCCAGCATTTT
CDR3: CASSIPSTWGNQPQHF

size: few
D: TRBD1
V: TRBV6-1
J: TRBJ1-2
DNA: TGTGCCAGCAGTCCCAGACCCGGGACAGGGGGCGGGGGCTACACCTTC
CDR3: CASSPRPGTGGGGYTF

size: few
D: TRBD2
V: TRBV2
J: TRBJ2-7
DNA: TGTGCCAGCAGCCCGGGACAGGGACCTAGCGGGAGGGACTTC
CDR3: CASSPGQGPSGRDF

size: once
D: TRBD2
V: TRBV10-2
J: TRBJ2-5
DNA: TGCGCCAGCATCGCAATCGGACTAGCGGGAATCGTTCAGTACTTC
CDR3: CASIAIGLAGIVQYF

size: NA
D: NA
V: TRBV6-1
J: TRBJ1-1
DNA: TGTGCCAGCAGGGTGGGTGAAGCTTTCTTT
CDR3: CASRVGEAFF

size: medium-sized
D: NA
V: TRBV20-1
J: TRBJ1-2
DNA: TGCAGTGCTAGAGCCTCCCCGGGGGCACTAAACTATGGCTACACCTTC
CDR3: CSARASPGALNYGYTF

size: NA
D: TRBD1
V: TRBV18
J: TRBJ1-1
DNA: TGTGCCAGCTCACCCCGGACAGGGACCAACACTGAAGCTTTCTTT
CDR3: CASSPRTGTNTEAFF

size: NA
D: NA
V: TRBV6-1
J: TRBJ1-1
DNA: TGTGCCAGCAGCGCGGTTCCTACTTCTGAAGCTTTCTTT
CDR3: CASSAVPTSEAFF

size: few
D: NA
V: TRBV6-1
J: TRBJ1-2
DNA: TGTGCCAGCAGTGAAGCACTGGGCAGGGAAGCCTATGGCTACACCTTC
CDR3: CASSEALGREAYGYTF

size: NA
D: NA
V: TRBV20-1
J: TRBJ1-1
DNA: TGCAGTGCTAGAGATCCTGCCTACAGTAACACTGAAGCTTTCTTT
CDR3: CSARDPAYSNTEAFF

size: NA
D: TRBD1
V: TRBV19
J: TRBJ1-2
DNA: TGTGCCAGCACTACAGACAGGGGGTTAGATGGCTACACCTTC
CDR3: CASTTDRGLDGYTF

size: NA
D: TRBD1
V: TRBV2
J: TRBJ1-2
DNA: TGTGCCAGCAGTGAGAGACAGGGAGCATCCGGCTACACCTTC
CDR3: CASSERQGASGYTF

size: NA
D: NA
V: TRBV2
J: TRBJ2-2
DNA: TGTGCCAGCACCGGGGAGGCAGGCACCGGGGAGCTGTTTTTT
CDR3: CASTGEAGTGELFF

size: NA
D: NA
V: TRBV6-1
J: TRBJ1-1
DNA: TGTGCCAGCAGTGATAGGGTTGGGGGAGGGGGTACTGAAGCTTTCTTT
CDR3: CASSDRVGGGGTEAFF

size: once
D: NA
V: TRBV5-4
J: TRBJ1-2
DNA: TGTGCCAGCAGCTTGTATGGGGTTACTAACTATGGCTACACCTTC
CDR3: CASSLYGVTNYGYTF

size: NA
D: TRBD1
V: TRBV19
J: TRBJ1-2
DNA: TGTGCCAGTAGTCGACAGGGGGCGAGTGGCTACACCTTC
CDR3: CASSRQGASGYTF